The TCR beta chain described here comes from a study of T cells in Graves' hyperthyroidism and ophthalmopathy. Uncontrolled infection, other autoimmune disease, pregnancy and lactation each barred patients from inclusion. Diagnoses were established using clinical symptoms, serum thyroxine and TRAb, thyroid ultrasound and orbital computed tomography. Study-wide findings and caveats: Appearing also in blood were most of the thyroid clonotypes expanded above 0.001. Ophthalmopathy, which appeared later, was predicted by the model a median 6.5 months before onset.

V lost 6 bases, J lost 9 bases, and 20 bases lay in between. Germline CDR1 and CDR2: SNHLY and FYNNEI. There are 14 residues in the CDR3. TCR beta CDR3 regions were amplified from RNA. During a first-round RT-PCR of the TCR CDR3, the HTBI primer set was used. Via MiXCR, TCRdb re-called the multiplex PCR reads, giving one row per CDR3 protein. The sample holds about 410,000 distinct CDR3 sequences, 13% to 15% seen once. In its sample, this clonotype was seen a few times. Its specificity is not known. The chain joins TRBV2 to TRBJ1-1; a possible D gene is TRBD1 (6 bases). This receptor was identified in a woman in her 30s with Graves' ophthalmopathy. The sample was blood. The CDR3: CASSLHWGQLKAFF. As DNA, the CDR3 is TGTGCCAGCAGCCTCCACTGGGGGCAGCTAAAAGCTTTCTTT.